These T cell receptor beta chains were read from a single sample in a study of identical twins. TCRdb passed the 5' RACE reads through MiXCR, listing each CDR3 protein once. The sample consists of roughly 1,500,000 distinct CDR3 sequences, around 33% of them appearing once. The material sequenced was cord blood. The receptors stem from a newborn girl in good health. Each CDR3 is given with its conserved first and last residue. D genes are given only for firm matches. A clone size is listed for some rows: how often the clone was seen (once, few, many), or a class if it is expanded.

j_gene,abundance,v_gene,d_gene,CDR3nt,CDR3aa
TRBJ2-5,.,TRBV29-1,.,TGCAGCGTGGGGGACGTAGAGCAGTACTTC,CSVGDVEQYF
TRBJ2-7,few,TRBV28,.,TGTGCCAGCGCCAAGGAGAGGACCTACGAGCAGTACTTC,CASAKERTYEQYF
TRBJ2-2,.,TRBV3-1,.,TGTGCCAGCAGCCATGAGGGATTCACCGGGGAGCTGTTTTTT,CASSHEGFTGELFF
TRBJ2-1,.,TRBV7-2,TRBD2,TGTGCCAGCAGCATCAGCGGGAGAGTTGATTACAATGAGCAGTTCTTC,CASSISGRVDYNEQFF
TRBJ2-7,few,TRBV7-2,TRBD2,TGTGCCAGCAGCCTACGGAGCGGGAGATCGTCCTACGAGCAGTACTTC,CASSLRSGRSSYEQYF
TRBJ2-1,.,TRBV7-2,.,TGTGCCAGCAGCCCAAATTCGAGGGAGCAGTTCTTC,CASSPNSREQFF
TRBJ1-2,.,TRBV20-1,.,TGCAGTGCCCCCTACTCTTACTATGGCTACACCTTC,CSAPYSYYGYTF
TRBJ1-2,.,TRBV11-2,TRBD1,TGTGCCAGCAGCTCAATTCGAGCGGGACAGCTCTTCTATGGCTACACCTTC,CASSSIRAGQLFYGYTF
TRBJ1-1,few,TRBV29-1,.,TGCAGCGTTGAAGGGGGACTCACTGAAGCTTTCTTT,CSVEGGLTEAFF
TRBJ2-3,.,TRBV7-9,.,TGTGCCAGCAGCATGGACGGCACAGATACGCAGTATTTT,CASSMDGTDTQYF
TRBJ2-7,.,TRBV27,.,TGTGCCAGCAGTTCCAAGACTGTAGGACCCTACGAGCAGTACTTC,CASSSKTVGPYEQYF
TRBJ1-2,.,TRBV5-6,.,TGTGCCAGCAGCTTGGATGGGGGGGCCATCTATGGCTACACCTTC,CASSLDGGAIYGYTF
TRBJ2-1,few,TRBV6-5,.,TGTGCCAGCAGTCTGACCTTAGCCTCCCTTCCGTTCTTC,CASSLTLASLPFF
TRBJ2-3,.,TRBV12-3/TRBV12-4,.,TGTGCCAGCAGGTACCGGGACCCACGCACAGATACGCAGTATTTT,CASRYRDPRTDTQYF
TRBJ2-2,.,TRBV11-2,.,TGTGCCAGCAGCTTAGGATTTCAGAACACCGGGGAGCTGTTTTTT,CASSLGFQNTGELFF
TRBJ2-2,.,TRBV20-1,.,TGCAGTGCTAGTGCCGGGGAGGTTGAAGGGGAGCTGTTTTTT,CSASAGEVEGELFF
TRBJ1-6,.,TRBV15,.,TGTGCCACCAGCAGAGATTCCTATAATTCACCCCTCCACTTT,CATSRDSYNSPLHF